The T cell receptor (beta chain) described here comes from a study of blood T cell repertoires in COVID-19. Study-wide background: Samples taken during acute and convalescent COVID-19 were collected in the United States, Italy and Spain.

Per the original methods: Reference gene primer amplification gave estimated nucleated cell counts. Clones were sequenced by immunoSEQ multiplex PCR, and TCRdb holds only the in-frame ones, with some missing. The D gene and trimming were derived from the DNA, and the V and J assignments and clone size from that table. This sample yields around 100,000 clones, of which 90% to 95% are seen a single time; more than 0.85% belongs to the top ten. CDR3 length: 17 amino acids. CDR1 is SGHTS and CDR2 is YDEGEE in the germline V gene. Trimming took 4 bases from V and 8 from J, leaving 22 bases between them. The sequence came from a man aged 60 to 75 with acute or convalescent COVID-19. Sequenced input: peripheral blood. The chain has TRBV5-8 and TRBJ1-6, with D possibly being TRBD1 (6 bases). The CDR3 loop reads CASSLPGHRFVDSPLHF. CDR3 in DNA: TGTGCCAGCAGCCTCCCGGGACACAGATTCGTAGATTCACCCCTCCACTTT.